The 8 T cell receptor beta chains below all came from one sample that was sequenced in a study of response to subunit inactivated influenza vaccine. Each CDR3 protein gets one entry after TCRdb re-called the RT-PCR reads with MiXCR. The sample has 500,000 to 700,000 distinct CDR3 sequences; under 30% are singletons. This sample was also put to use in a study of T cells expressing NK-cell markers. That source reports: The authors generated TCR beta cDNA through 5'RACE template switching with UMIs.

Sample: CD4+ T cells sorted from PBMCs, taken less than 13 days after vaccination. The receptors stem from a man aged 45-65 years who received an inactivated influenza vaccine.

This clonotype was counted a few times. The CDR3: CSAGKLQGANTEAFF. The DNA for the CDR3 is TGCAGTGCTGGTAAACTCCAGGGGGCGAACACTGAAGCTTTCTTT. V is TRBV20-1 and J is TRBJ1-1; TRBD1 matches at 8 bases. The J segment lost 1 base and the V segment lost 5 bases, leaving 9 bases of the junction unmatched. Germline V gene data show CDR1 as DFQATT and CDR2 as SNEGSKA (reference sequence). The CDR3 extends over 15 amino acids.

This chain connects TRBV14 to TRBJ2-7; possible D gene TRBD1, 5 bases. The CDR3 runs 15 residues. Per germline, CDR1 SGHDN and CDR2 FVKESK. Trimming removed 7 bases from V and 6 bases from J, with 22 bases in between. The CDR3 DNA follows: TGTGCCAGCACCCCAGGGAACTTCCATTTGGGCGAGCAGTACTTC. It yields the protein CASTPGNFHLGEQYF.

The rearrangement links TRBV4-1 to TRBJ2-3; D may be TRBD1 (5 bases). Germline values: CDR1 MGHRA, CDR2 YSYEKL. V was cut by 3 bases and J by 3 bases, with 13 bases left in between. CDR3 size: 15 residues. The DNA for the CDR3 is TGCGCCAGCAGCCACTCTGGGCAGGGAACAGATACGCAGTATTTT. It codes for CASSHSGQGTDTQYF.

This clonotype came up a few times. The V call is TRBV3-1, the J call TRBJ2-7; 8 bases align to TRBD2. CDR1 is LGHDT, CDR2 YNNKEL, per germline (reference sequence). CDR3 length equals 15 residues. J gave up 3 bases and V 6 bases, and 10 bases lay outside the gene matches. The CDR3 sequence is CASSQKTSVVYEQYF. The CDR3, as DNA: TGTGCCAGCAGTCAAAAGACTAGCGTGGTCTACGAGCAGTACTTC.

The J gene is TRBJ2-3, the V gene TRBV12-3 or TRBV12-4; 9 positions match TRBD1. The CDR3 sequence is 18 residues long. V was clipped by 5 bases and J by 4 bases; unmatched bases: 16. This chain's CDR3 is CASSPPGTGRLMADTQYF. The CDR3 DNA sequence: TGTGCCAGCAGTCCACCTGGGACAGGGAGGTTGATGGCAGATACGCAGTATTTT.

V usage is TRBV29-1 and J usage is TRBJ2-3, with D perhaps being TRBD1 or TRBD2 (6 bases each). The CDR3 spans 17 residues. Per the germline V gene, CDR1 is SQVTM and CDR2 is ANQGSEA. V gave up 6 bases and J gave up 5 bases, with 27 bases separating them. The CDR3 nucleotides are TGCAGCGTCAAATTACAGGGCGCGGGGATTCCGGTAGATACGCAGTATTTT. Its protein is CSVKLQGAGIPVDTQYF.

The rearrangement links TRBV15 to TRBJ2-7; the match to TRBD2 covers 10 bases. Germline CDR1 is LNHNV and CDR2 is YYDKDF (reference sequence). The CDR3 totals 19 residues. The ends lost 1 base at V and 3 bases at J; junction bases unmatched: 15. CDR3 in DNA: TGTGCCACCAGCAGAGTGTTAGGGCTAGCGGGAGAGATCGACTACGAGCAGTACTTC. Its protein product is CATSRVLGLAGEIDYEQYF.

The V and J genes are TRBV5-1 and TRBJ2-7; 8 positions match TRBD2. Looked up from germline, CDR1 is SGHRS and CDR2 is YFSETQ. This CDR3 comprises 16 residues. After removal of 1 base from V and 4 bases from J, the junction contained 10 bases not matched to a gene. CDR3 in DNA: TGCGCCAGCAGCTTGCAGGTTTTTAGCGGGGTTTACGAGCAGTACTTC. This encodes CASSLQVFSGVYEQYF.